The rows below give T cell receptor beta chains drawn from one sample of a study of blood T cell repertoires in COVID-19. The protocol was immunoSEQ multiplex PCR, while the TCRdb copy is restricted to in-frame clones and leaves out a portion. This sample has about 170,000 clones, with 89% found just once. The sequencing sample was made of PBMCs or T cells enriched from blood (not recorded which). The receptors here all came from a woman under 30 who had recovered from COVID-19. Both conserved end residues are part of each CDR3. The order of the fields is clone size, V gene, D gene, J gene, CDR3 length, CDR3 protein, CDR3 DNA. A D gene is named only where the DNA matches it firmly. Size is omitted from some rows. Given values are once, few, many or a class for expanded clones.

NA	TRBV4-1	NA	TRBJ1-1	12	CASSQEGPEAFF	TGCGCCAGCAGCCAAGAGGGGCCTGAAGCTTTCTTT
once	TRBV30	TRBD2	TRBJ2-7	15	CAWSIASGKFYEQYF	TGTGCCTGGAGTATCGCTAGCGGCAAATTCTACGAGCAGTACTTC
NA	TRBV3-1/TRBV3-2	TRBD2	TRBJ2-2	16	CASSLRSGRSPGELFF	TGTGCCAGCAGCCTTCGTAGCGGGAGATCTCCCGGGGAGCTGTTTTTT
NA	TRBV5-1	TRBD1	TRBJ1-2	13	CASSLGTGYGYTF	TGCGCCAGCAGCCTCGGGACAGGGTATGGCTACACCTTC
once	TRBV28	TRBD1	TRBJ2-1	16	CASSPTTGSSYNEQFF	TGTGCCAGCAGTCCAACGACAGGGAGCTCCTACAATGAGCAGTTCTTC
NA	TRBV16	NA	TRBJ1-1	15	CASSQLKLMSTEAFF	TGTGCCAGCAGCCAATTAAAGTTAATGAGCACTGAAGCTTTCTTT
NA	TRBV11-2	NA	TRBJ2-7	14	CASSPRQSSYEQYF	TGTGCCAGCAGCCCCAGACAGAGCTCCTACGAGCAGTACTTC
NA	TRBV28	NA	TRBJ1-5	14	CASALGGSKQPQHF	TGTGCCAGCGCCCTGGGAGGGTCCAAGCAGCCCCAGCATTTT
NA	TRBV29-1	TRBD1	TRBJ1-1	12	CSVLGQGTEAFF	TGCAGCGTCCTGGGACAGGGAACTGAAGCTTTCTTT
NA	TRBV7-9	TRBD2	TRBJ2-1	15	CASSSSGSPYNEQFF	TGTGCCAGCAGCTCGAGCGGGAGCCCTTACAATGAGCAGTTCTTC
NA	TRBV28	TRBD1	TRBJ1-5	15	CAGQTGGERDQPQHF	TGTGCCGGACAGACAGGGGGCGAAAGGGATCAGCCCCAGCATTTT
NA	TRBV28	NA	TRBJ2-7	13	CASSSVGDYEQYF	TGTGCCAGCAGTTCGGTAGGGGACTACGAGCAGTACTTC
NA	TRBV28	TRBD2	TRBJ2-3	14	CASSPAGGPDTQYF	TGTGCCAGCAGCCCCGCGGGGGGCCCAGATACGCAGTATTTT
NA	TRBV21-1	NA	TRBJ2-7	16	CASSEKGGDSSYEQYF	TGTGCCAGCAGCGAAAAGGGGGGGGATAGCTCCTACGAGCAGTACTTC
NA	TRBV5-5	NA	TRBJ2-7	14	CASSVGLSTYEQYF	TGTGCCAGCAGCGTGGGACTTTCCACCTACGAGCAGTACTTC
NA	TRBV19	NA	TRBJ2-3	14	CATTGFSSTDTQYF	TGTGCCACCACAGGGTTCTCGAGCACAGATACGCAGTATTTT
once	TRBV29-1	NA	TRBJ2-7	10	CSVWDNEQYF	TGCAGCGTTTGGGACAACGAGCAGTACTTC